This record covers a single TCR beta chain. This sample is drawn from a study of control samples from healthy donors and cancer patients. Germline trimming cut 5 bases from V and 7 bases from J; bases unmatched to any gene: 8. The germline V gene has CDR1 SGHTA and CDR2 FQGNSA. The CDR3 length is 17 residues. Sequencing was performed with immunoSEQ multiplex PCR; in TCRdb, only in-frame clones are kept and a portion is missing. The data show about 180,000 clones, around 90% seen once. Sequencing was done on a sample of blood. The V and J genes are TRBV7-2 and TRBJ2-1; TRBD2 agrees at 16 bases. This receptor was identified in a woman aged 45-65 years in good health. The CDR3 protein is CASSDGTSGGAGNEQFF. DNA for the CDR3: TGTGCCAGCAGCGACGGGACTAGCGGGGGGGCAGGGAATGAGCAGTTCTTC.